The 20 T cell receptor beta chains in this list originate from one sample, sequenced in a study of blood T cell repertoires in COVID-19. Data came from immunoSEQ multiplex PCR; TCRdb stores just in-frame clones and leaves some out. Of 200,000 to 250,000 clones in the sample, about 89% are singletons; the top ten hold about 1.9%. Sequencing was done on a sample of PBMCs or T cells enriched from blood (not recorded which). The receptors stem from a woman younger than 30 who had recovered from COVID-19.

This chain links TRBV7-9 with TRBJ2-2; tentatively, D is TRBD1 (6 bases). Between the trimmed V and J ends, which lost 5 bases and 7 bases, there was a span of 8 bases. The CDR3 spans 12 residues. The germline CDR1 and CDR2 sequences are SEHNR and FQNEAQ (reference sequence). CDR3 in amino acids: CASSGQRGELFF. CDR3 bases: TGTGCCAGCAGCGGACAGCGCGGGGAGCTGTTTTTT.

As to this clone: Other DNA sequences in this specimen translate into the identical CDR3. Written as DNA, the CDR3 is TGTGCCAGCAGCTTTACGGGGAATCAGCCCCAGCATTTT. The encoded protein is CASSFTGNQPQHF. This chain joins TRBV5-6 and TRBJ1-5; D remains ambiguous. The V end lost 2 bases, the J end lost 4 bases, and 7 bases lay between the germline ends. The V gene's germline CDR1 is SGHDT and CDR2 YYEEEE. The CDR3 contains 13 residues.

The chain combines TRBV4-3 with TRBJ1-4; 12 nucleotides agree with TRBD1. Germline trimming cut 4 bases from V and 7 bases from J; bases unmatched to any gene: 4. Germline CDR1 LGHNA, CDR2 YSLEER. This CDR3 contains 15 residues. The CDR3 DNA reads as TGCGCCAGCAGCCGTGGGACAGGGGGCGTTGAAAAACTGTTTTTT. This sequence encodes CASSRGTGGVEKLFF.

This clone was seen more than once but under ten times. The chain combines TRBV7-8 with TRBJ2-7, with D tentatively TRBD1 (6 bases). Germline values: CDR1 SGHVS, CDR2 FQNEAQ. V shed 2 bases and J shed 4 bases, with 12 bases lying between them. CDR3 length: 14 amino acids. The CDR3 here is CASSLHPQGYEQYF. The DNA of the CDR3 is TGTGCCAGCAGCTTACATCCACAGGGATACGAGCAGTACTTC.

This chain links TRBV3-1 (or the pseudogene TRBV3-2) with TRBJ1-1; the match to TRBD1 covers 8 bases. This CDR3 has 16 residues. With 4 bases clipped from V and 5 bases from J, the junction kept 12 bases outside the gene matches. Germline V CDR1 and CDR2: LGHDT, YNNKEL (reference sequence). CDR3: CASSLHRRTGSTEAFF. The DNA for the CDR3 is TGTGCCAGCAGCCTTCATAGGCGGACAGGGAGTACTGAAGCTTTCTTT.

V usage is TRBV7-2 and J usage is TRBJ2-5; TRBD1 is a possible D gene (6 bases). Trimming took off 5 bases at V and 5 bases at J, with 15 bases between the two ends. CDR3 length: 14 residues. Per the germline V gene, CDR1 is SGHTA and CDR2 is FQGNSA. CDR3 DNA: TGTGCCAGCAGCCGGGCTGGGGGCGCTGAGACCCAGTACTTC. Its translation is CASSRAGGAETQYF.

The chain has TRBV7-9 and TRBJ2-6; the D is unclear. This CDR3 is 17 amino acids long. V lost 0 bases and J 0 bases, leaving 9 bases between the germline ends. The V gene's germline CDR1 is SEHNR and CDR2 FQNEAQ (reference sequence). The CDR3 spells CASSLASTSSGANVLTF. The CDR3 nucleotides read TGTGCCAGCAGCTTAGCGTCTACGAGCTCTGGGGCCAACGTCCTGACTTTC.

The CDR3 loop reads CASSVGEYQPQHF. The CDR3 nucleotides read TGTGCCAGCAGCGTCGGAGAATATCAGCCCCAGCATTTT. The rearrangement joins TRBV9 to TRBJ1-5; D remains unclear. V lost 2 bases and J lost 5, with 8 bases in between. CDR1 is SGDLS and CDR2 is YYNGEE in the germline V gene. The CDR3 totals 13 residues.

The chain employs TRBV2 and TRBJ2-7, with 11 bases that match TRBD1. There are 15 residues in the CDR3. The V gene's germline CDR1 is SNHLY and CDR2 FYNNEI. The ends lost 6 bases at V and 2 bases at J; junction bases unmatched: 6. The CDR3 reads CASSRGQGDPYEQYF. The CDR3 DNA reads TGTGCCAGCAGCAGGGGACAGGGGGATCCCTACGAGCAGTACTTC.

The chain carries TRBV11-2 and TRBJ1-1; D gene ambiguous. Deletions cut 5 bases from V and 4 bases from J, with 14 bases between. CDR1 is SGHAT, CDR2 FQNNGV, per germline. The CDR3 runs to 14 residues. CDR3 sequence: CASSPRARGTEAFF. The CDR3 bases are TGTGCCAGCAGCCCCCGTGCCCGGGGCACTGAAGCTTTCTTT.

The CDR3 loop reads CASSVGAGTANYGYTF. The CDR3 nucleotides are TGTGCCAGCAGCGTAGGAGCCGGGACAGCTAACTATGGCTACACCTTC. This sequence joins TRBV9 and TRBJ1-2; 7 bases fit TRBD1. The V and J ends lost 0 bases and 0 bases, in that order; junction bases with no gene match: 5. The CDR3 runs 16 residues. Germline V CDR1 and CDR2: SGDLS, YYNGEE. The whole variable domain, filled in from reference TRBV9 and TRBJ1-2, reads DSGVTQTPKHLITATGQRVTLRCSPRSGDLSVYWYQQSLDQGLQFLIQYYNGEERAKGNILERFSAQQFPDLHSELNLSSLELGDSALYFCASSVGAGTANYGYTFGSGTRLTVV.

The chain employs TRBV7-3 and TRBJ2-3, with 7 bases fitting TRBD2. Trimming took 5 bases from V and 3 from J; bases not matched to a gene: 8. CDR3 length: 15 amino acids. CDR1 is SGHTA and CDR2 is FQGTGA in the germline V gene. The CDR3 region has the DNA TGTGCCAGCAGCCCAACCGGGGGGAAAACAGATACGCAGTATTTT. Amino acids: CASSPTGGKTDTQYF.

The DNA of the CDR3 is TGTGCCAGCAGCCAACAACTAGCGGAAGGCACAGATACGCAGTATTTT. Amino acids: CASSQQLAEGTDTQYF. The chain joins TRBV4-2 to TRBJ2-3; 8 bases are shared with TRBD2. V lost 2 bases and J lost 1; bases outside the gene matches: 5. The CDR3 extends over 16 amino acids. Per the germline V gene, CDR1 is LGHNA and CDR2 is YNFKEQ.

The count of this clone is one. J is TRBJ1-4 and V is TRBV28; possibly TRBD1 for D (5 bases). Germline CDR1 reads MDHEN; CDR2 reads SYDVKM. This CDR3 is 13 amino acids long. Trimming left V 2 bases short and J 6 bases short, with 7 bases between. For the CDR3, the DNA is TGTGCCAGCAGTTTACAGACAGATGAAAAACTGTTTTTT. This gives the protein CASSLQTDEKLFF.

CDR3 coding DNA: TGTGCCAGCAACCCCCAGGGGTACAATGAGCAGTTCTTC. Its translation: CASNPQGYNEQFF. The chain combines TRBV2 with TRBJ2-1, with D tentatively TRBD1 (6 bases). CDR1 SNHLY and CDR2 FYNNEI come from the germline V gene. The V end was cut by 7 bases, the J end by 4 bases, with 11 bases between. CDR3 length: 13 residues.

V gene TRBV11-2 combines with J gene TRBJ2-2, with 7 positions matching TRBD2. V was clipped by 2 bases and J by 4 bases; unmatched bases: 7. The CDR3 loop spans 16 amino acids. Germline V gene lookup returns CDR1 SGHAT and CDR2 FQNNGV. The DNA for the CDR3 is TGTGCCAGCAGCTTATGGTCCGGGAGGTCCACCGGGGAGCTGTTTTTT. This translates into CASSLWSGRSTGELFF.

This clone was seen just once. Its ends do not fully match the called genes, so a read error is possible. CDR3 DNA sequence: TGTGCCAGCAGTTTAGGAGACAACTCCTACGAGCAGTACTTC. Protein sequence: CASSLGDNSYEQYF. V is TRBV11-2 and J is TRBJ2-7; the D is unclear. The CDR3 loop spans 14 amino acids. The germline gives CDR1 SGHAT, CDR2 FQNNGV. Supplemented by reference TRBV11-2 and TRBJ2-7, the full variable domain reads EAGVAQSPRYKIIEKRQSVAFWCNPISGHATLYWYQQILGQGPKLLIQFQNNGVVDDSQLPKDRFSAERLKGVDSTLKIQPAKLEDSAVYLCASSLGDNSYEQYFGPGTRLTVT.

The chain combines TRBV21-1 with TRBJ1-2; the table names TRBD1, a call not compared with the DNA. TRBV21-1 has pseudogene status. There are 14 residues in the CDR3. CDR3 protein: CASSDRQTNYGYTF. DNA of the CDR3: TGTGCCAGCAGCGACCGACAAACTAACTATGGCTACACCTTC.

The V and J genes are TRBV9 and TRBJ2-3; no reliable D call. CDR3 length equals 15 residues. V was cut by 0 bases and J by 0 bases, with 8 bases left in between. CDR1 and CDR2 (germline): SGDLS, YYNGEE. The CDR3 reads CASSVVDTSTDTQYF. Here the CDR3 DNA reads TGTGCCAGCAGCGTAGTAGACACTAGCACAGATACGCAGTATTTT.

This chain uses TRBV27 with TRBJ2-7; D is perhaps TRBD1 (5 bases). Trimming removed 5 bases at V and 3 bases at J, with 5 bases between. CDR3 length: 11 residues. Germline CDR1 MNHEY, CDR2 SMNVEV (reference sequence). CDR3 coding DNA: TGTGCCAGCAGTAGGGGCTACGAGCAGTACTTC. Translating it yields CASSRGYEQYF.